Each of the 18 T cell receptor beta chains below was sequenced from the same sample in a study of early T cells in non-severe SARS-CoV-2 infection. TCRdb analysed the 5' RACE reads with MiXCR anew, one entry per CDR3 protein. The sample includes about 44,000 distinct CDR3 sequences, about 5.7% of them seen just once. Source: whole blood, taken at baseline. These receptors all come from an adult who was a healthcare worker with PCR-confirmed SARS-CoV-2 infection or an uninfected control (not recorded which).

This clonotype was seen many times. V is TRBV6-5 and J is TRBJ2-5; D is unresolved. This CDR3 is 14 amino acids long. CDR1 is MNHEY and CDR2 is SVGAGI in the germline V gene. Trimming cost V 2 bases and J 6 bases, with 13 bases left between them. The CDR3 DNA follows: TGTGCCAGCAGTTACGATTCGGCCGTGAAGACCCAGTACTTC. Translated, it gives CASSYDSAVKTQYF.

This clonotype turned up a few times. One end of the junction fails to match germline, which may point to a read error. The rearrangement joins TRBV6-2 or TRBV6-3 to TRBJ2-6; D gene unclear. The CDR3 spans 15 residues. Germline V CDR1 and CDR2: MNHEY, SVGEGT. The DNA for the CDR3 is TGTGCCAGCACTACGAGAAGTTCTGGGACCAACGTCCTGACTTTC. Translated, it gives CASTTRSSGTNVLTF.

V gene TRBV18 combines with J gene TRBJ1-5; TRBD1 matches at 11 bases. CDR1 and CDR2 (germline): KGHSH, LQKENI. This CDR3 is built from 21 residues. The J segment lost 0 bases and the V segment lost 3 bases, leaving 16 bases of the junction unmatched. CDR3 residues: CASSPHIIWTGGDFSNQPQHF. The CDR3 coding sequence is TGTGCCAGCTCACCGCACATTATATGGACAGGGGGCGATTTTAGCAATCAGCCCCAGCATTTT.

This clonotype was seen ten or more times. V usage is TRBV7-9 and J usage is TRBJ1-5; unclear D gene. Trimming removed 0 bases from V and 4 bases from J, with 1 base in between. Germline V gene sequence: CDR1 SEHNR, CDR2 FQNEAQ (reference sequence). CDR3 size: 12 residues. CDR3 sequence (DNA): TGTGCCAGCAGCTTAGCTAATCAGCCCCAGCATTTT. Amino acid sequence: CASSLANQPQHF.

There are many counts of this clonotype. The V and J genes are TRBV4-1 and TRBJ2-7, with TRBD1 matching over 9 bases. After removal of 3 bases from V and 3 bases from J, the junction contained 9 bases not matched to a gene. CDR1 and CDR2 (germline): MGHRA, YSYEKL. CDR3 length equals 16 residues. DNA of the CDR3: TGCGCCAGCAGCCACCTACAGGGGGCGCTTGGCTACGAGCAGTACTTC. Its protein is CASSHLQGALGYEQYF.

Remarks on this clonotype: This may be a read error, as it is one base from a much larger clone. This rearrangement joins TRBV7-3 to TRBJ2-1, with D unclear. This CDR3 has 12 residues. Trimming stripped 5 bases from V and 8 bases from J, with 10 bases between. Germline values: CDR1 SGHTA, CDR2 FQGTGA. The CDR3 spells CASSVYTHEQFF. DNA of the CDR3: TGTGCCAGCAGCGTGTATACTCATGAGCAGTTCTTC.

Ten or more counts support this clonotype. The CDR3 DNA sequence: TGCGCCAGCAGCCAAGTATGGGGAAATTCACCCCTCCACTTT. Protein sequence: CASSQVWGNSPLHF. The chain employs TRBV4-3 and TRBJ1-6; D not certain. Germline lookup yields CDR1 LGHNA and CDR2 YSLEER. The CDR3 is made up of 14 amino acids. V dropped 1 base and J dropped 7 bases, with 8 bases sitting between them.

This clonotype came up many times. In DNA, the CDR3 is TGTGCCACCAGTGATTACCACCCCGGGGAGCCCGGGGAGCTGTTTTTT. This encodes CATSDYHPGEPGELFF. The J gene is TRBJ2-2, the V gene TRBV24-1; possible D gene TRBD2, 5 bases. The CDR3 contains 16 residues. Germline V gene sequence: CDR1 KGHDR, CDR2 SFDVKD. V was cut by 2 bases and J by 6 bases, with 15 bases left in between.

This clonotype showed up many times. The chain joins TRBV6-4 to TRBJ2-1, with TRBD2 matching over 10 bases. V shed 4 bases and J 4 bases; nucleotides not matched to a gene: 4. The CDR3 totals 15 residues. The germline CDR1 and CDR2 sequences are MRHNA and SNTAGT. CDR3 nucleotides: TGTGCCAGCAGTGGCCTAGCGGGGGCGTACAATGAGCAGTTCTTC. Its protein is CASSGLAGAYNEQFF.

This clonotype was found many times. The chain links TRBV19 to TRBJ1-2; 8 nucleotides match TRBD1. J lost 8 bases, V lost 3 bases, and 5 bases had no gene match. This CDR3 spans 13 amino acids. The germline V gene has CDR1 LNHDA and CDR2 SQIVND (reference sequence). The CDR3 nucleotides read TGTGCCAGTAGTATCAACGACAGGGGAGGCTACACCTTC. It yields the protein CASSINDRGGYTF.

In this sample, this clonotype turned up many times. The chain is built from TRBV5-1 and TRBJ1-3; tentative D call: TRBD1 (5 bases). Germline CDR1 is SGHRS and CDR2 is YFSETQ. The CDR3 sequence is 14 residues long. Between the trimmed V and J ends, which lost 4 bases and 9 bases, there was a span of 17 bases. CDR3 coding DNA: TGCGCCAGCAGCCCCGCTGGGGGGACTCGCACCATATATTTT. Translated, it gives CASSPAGGTRTIYF.

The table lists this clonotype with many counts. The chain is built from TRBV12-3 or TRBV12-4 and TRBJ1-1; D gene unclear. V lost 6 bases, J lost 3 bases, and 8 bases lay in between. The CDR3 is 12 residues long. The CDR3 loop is CASSSGYTEAFF. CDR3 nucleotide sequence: TGTGCCAGCAGCTCAGGTTACACTGAAGCTTTCTTT.

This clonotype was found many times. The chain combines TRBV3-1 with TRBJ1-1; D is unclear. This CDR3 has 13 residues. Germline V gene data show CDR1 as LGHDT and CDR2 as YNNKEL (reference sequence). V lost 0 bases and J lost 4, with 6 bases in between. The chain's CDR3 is CASSQDPSTEAFF. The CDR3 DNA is TGTGCCAGCAGCCAAGATCCGTCCACTGAAGCTTTCTTT.

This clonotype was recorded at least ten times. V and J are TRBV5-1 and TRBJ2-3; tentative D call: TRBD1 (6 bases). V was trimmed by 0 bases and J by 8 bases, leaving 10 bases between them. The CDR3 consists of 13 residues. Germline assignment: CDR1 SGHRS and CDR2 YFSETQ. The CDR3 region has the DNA TGCGCCAGCAGCTTGGACCAGGGGTCTACGCAGTATTTT. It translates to CASSLDQGSTQYF.

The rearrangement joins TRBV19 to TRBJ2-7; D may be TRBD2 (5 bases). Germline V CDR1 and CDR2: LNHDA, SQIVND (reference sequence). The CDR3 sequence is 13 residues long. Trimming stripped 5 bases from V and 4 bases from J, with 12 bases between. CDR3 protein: CASSPGVIYEQYF. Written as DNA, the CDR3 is TGTGCCAGTAGTCCCGGGGTTATTTACGAGCAGTACTTC.

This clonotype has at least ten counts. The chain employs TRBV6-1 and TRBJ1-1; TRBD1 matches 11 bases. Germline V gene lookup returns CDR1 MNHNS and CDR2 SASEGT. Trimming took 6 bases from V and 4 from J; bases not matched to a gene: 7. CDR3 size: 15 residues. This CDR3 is CASRRTGGLGTEAFF. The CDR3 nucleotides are TGTGCCAGCAGGCGGACAGGGGGCCTGGGCACTGAAGCTTTCTTT.

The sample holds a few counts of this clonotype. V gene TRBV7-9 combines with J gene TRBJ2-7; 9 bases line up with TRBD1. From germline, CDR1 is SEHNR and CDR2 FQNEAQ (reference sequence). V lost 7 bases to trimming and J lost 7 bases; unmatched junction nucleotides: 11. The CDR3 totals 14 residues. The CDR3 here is CASTTWDRVREQYF. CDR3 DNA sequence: TGTGCCAGCACCACATGGGACAGGGTGAGGGAGCAGTACTTC.

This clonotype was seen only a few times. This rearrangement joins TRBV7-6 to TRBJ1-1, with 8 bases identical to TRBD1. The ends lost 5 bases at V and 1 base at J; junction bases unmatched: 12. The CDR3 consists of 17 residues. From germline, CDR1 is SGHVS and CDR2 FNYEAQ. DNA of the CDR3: TGTGCCAGCAGCACCGGACAGGGAAGAATGGGGAACACTGAAGCTTTCTTT. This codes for CASSTGQGRMGNTEAFF.